There are a few counts of the clone carrying this T cell receptor (beta chain). MiXCR, run by TCRdb on the RT-PCR reads, gives a single entry per CDR3 protein. The sample shows roughly 880,000 distinct CDR3 sequences, under 20% of them seen only once. The source of the sample is a study of patients and donors after allogeneic stem cell transplantation. V lost 7 bases and J lost 0, with 18 bases in between. Germline V CDR1 and CDR2: MNHNS, SASEGT. The CDR3 covers 16 residues. This TCR was recovered from a human donor who was either an allogeneic HSCT recipient or a stem cell or donor lymphocyte infusion donor (not recorded which). It is not recorded whose cells these are; they may come from a transplant donor. This rearrangement joins TRBV6-1 to TRBJ1-2; tentatively, D is TRBD1 (5 bases). Sequenced: blood, either unsorted or a sorted T cell fraction (not recorded which). This CDR3 reads CASISRDGGSNYGYTF. CDR3 sequence (DNA): TGTGCCAGCATATCCCGGGACGGAGGTTCTAACTATGGCTACACCTTC.